These 8 T cell receptor beta chains were sequenced from one sample in a study of metastatic and nonmetastatic thyroid tumors. Thyroid surgery was performed in patients who had received no treatment beforehand. TCRdb re-analyzed the PCR reads through MiXCR. The sample has tens of thousands of clones; roughly 18% are singletons. Sequencing was carried out using blood. These receptors were collected from a female donor with papillary thyroid cancer or a benign thyroid nodule (not recorded which). Some clones in this sample may be carry-over from other donors' samples.

There are many counts of this clone. J is TRBJ2-1 and V is TRBV11-2, with D unclear. There are 13 residues in the CDR3. Trimming stripped 1 base from V and 6 bases from J, with 7 bases between. The germline V gene has CDR1 SGHAT and CDR2 FQNNGV. CDR3 DNA sequence: TGTGCCAGCAGCTTAGTCTGGGGCAATGAGCAGTTCTTC. It specifies CASSLVWGNEQFF. The full variable domain, with the rest looked up from reference TRBV11-2 and TRBJ2-1, is EAGVAQSPRYKIIEKRQSVAFWCNPISGHATLYWYQQILGQGPKLLIQFQNNGVVDDSQLPKDRFSAERLKGVDSTLKIQPAKLEDSAVYLCASSLVWGNEQFFGPGTRLTVL.

This chain uses TRBV7-9 with TRBJ1-2; D uncertain. Germline CDR1 and CDR2: SEHNR and FQNEAQ (reference sequence). V shed 4 bases and J shed 8 bases, with 17 bases lying between them. This CDR3 comprises 14 residues. CDR3: CASSSSAPSGGYTF. Written as DNA, the CDR3 is TGTGCCAGCAGCTCCTCGGCACCATCAGGCGGCTACACCTTC.

A word on this clone: One end of the junction varies from germline; a read error may be responsible. The J gene is TRBJ2-7, the V gene TRBV9; a weak D match, TRBD1 (5 bases). The CDR3 covers 14 residues. CDR1 and CDR2 (germline): SGDLS, YYNGEE. The DNA of the CDR3 is TGTGCCAGCAGCGTAGCGACAGTGACCTACGAGCAGTATTTC. This gives the protein CASSVATVTYEQYF.

This clone was observed at least ten times. This chain connects TRBV11-3 to TRBJ2-5; 8 positions agree with TRBD2. The CDR3 totals 14 residues. Germline V gives CDR1 SGHNT, CDR2 YENEEA. Unmatched junction bases numbered 8, after V lost 5 bases and J lost 6 bases. CDR3 residues: CASSPPGGGKTQYF. In DNA, the CDR3 is TGTGCCAGCAGCCCCCCCGGGGGGGGAAAGACCCAGTACTTC.

This clone was counted at least ten times. V and J are TRBV3-1 and TRBJ2-3; D gene uncertain. Germline values: CDR1 LGHDT, CDR2 YNNKEL (reference sequence). Trimming left V 0 bases short and J 6 bases short, with 16 bases between. CDR3 length: 16 amino acids. CDR3: CASSQDYGAFSDTQYF. The CDR3 DNA follows: TGTGCCAGCAGCCAAGATTATGGAGCGTTTTCCGATACGCAGTATTTT.

In its sample, this clone was seen many times. The gene calls are TRBV2 and TRBJ2-5, with D possibly matching TRBD2 (5 bases). V shed 7 bases and J shed 2 bases, with 11 bases lying between them. This CDR3 is built from 13 residues. Germline V gene lookup returns CDR1 SNHLY and CDR2 FYNNEI. CDR3 DNA: TGTGCCAGCAAAAGGCGGGCACAAGAGACCCAGTACTTC. Amino acid sequence: CASKRRAQETQYF.

This clone was seen ten or more times. This chain connects TRBV7-8 to TRBJ2-5; D unclear. V was pared by 2 bases and J by 4 bases, with 5 bases between. The CDR3 consists of 12 residues. CDR1 is SGHVS, CDR2 FQNEAQ, per germline. CDR3 residues: CASSLSLETQYF. DNA for the CDR3: TGTGCCAGCAGCTTATCCTTAGAGACCCAGTACTTC.

Note on this clone: A read error may account for a junction end that differs from germline. As DNA, the CDR3 is TGTGCCAGCAGTTTATTTTCCTCGGAAGCCTTCTTT. This sequence encodes CASSLFSSEAFF. V gene TRBV28 combines with J gene TRBJ1-1; D gene uncertain. The V gene's germline CDR1 is MDHEN and CDR2 SYDVKM. This CDR3 has 12 amino acids.